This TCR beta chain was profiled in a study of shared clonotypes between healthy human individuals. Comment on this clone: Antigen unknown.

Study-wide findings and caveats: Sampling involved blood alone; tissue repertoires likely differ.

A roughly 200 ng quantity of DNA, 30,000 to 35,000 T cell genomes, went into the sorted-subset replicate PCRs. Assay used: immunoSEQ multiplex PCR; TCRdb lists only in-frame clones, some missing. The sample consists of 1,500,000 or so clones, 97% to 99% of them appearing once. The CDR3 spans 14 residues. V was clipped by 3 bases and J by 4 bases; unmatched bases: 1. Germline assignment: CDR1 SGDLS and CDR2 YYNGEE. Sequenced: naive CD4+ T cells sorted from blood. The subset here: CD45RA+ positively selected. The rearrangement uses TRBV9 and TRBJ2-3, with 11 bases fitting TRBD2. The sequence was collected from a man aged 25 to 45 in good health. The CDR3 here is CASSALAGADTQYF. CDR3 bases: TGTGCCAGCAGCGCACTAGCGGGAGCAGATACGCAGTATTTT.